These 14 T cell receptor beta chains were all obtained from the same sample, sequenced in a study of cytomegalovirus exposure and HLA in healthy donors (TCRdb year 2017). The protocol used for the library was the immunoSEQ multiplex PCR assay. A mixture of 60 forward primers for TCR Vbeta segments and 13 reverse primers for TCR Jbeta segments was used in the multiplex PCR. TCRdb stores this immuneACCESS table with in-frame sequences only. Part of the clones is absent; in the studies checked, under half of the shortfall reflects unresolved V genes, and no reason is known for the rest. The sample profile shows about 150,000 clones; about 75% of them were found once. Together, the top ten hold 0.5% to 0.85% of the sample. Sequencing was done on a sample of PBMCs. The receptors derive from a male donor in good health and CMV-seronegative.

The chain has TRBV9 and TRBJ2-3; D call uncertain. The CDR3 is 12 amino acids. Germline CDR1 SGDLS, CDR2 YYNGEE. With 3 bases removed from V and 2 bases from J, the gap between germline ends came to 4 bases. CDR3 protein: CASSGDTDTQYF. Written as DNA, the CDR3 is TGTGCCAGCAGCGGAGACACAGATACGCAGTATTTT.

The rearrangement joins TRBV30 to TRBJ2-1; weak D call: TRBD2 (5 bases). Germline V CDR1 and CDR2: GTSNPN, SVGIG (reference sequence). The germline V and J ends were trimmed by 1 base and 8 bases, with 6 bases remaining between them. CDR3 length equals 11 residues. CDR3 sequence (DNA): TGTGCCTGGAGTGAGGAGGATGAGCAGTTCTTC. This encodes CAWSEEDEQFF.

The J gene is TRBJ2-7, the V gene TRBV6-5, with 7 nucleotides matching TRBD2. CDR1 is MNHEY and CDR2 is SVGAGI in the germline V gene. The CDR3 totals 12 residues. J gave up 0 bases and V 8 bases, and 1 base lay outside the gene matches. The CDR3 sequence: CASRGSSYEQYF. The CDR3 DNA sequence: TGTGCCAGCCGCGGGAGCTCCTACGAGCAGTACTTC.

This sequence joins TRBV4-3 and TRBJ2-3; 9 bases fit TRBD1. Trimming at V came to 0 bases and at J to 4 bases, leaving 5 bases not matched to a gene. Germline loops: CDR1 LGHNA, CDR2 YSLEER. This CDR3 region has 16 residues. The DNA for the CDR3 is TGCGCCAGCAGCCAAGATCCGGGACAGGGAGCAGATACGCAGTATTTT. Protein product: CASSQDPGQGADTQYF.

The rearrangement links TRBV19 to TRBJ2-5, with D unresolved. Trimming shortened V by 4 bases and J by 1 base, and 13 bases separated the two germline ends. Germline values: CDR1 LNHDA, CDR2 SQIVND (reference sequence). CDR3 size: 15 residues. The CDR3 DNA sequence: TGTGCCAGTAGTAAACCACCAGGATTCCAAGAGACCCAGTACTTC. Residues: CASSKPPGFQETQYF.

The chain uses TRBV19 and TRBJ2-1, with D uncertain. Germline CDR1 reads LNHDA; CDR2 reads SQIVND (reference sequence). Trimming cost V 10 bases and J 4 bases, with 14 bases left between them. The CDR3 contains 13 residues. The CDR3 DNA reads TGTGCCACATCAGGCACCCGGTACAATGAGCAGTTCTTC. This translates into CATSGTRYNEQFF.

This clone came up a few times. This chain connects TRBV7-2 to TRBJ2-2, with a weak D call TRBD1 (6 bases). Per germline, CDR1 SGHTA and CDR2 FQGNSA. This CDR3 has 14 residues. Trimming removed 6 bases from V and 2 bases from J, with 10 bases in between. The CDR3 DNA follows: TGTGCCAGCAGGAAACAGGGAAACACCGGGGAGCTGTTTTTT. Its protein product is CASRKQGNTGELFF.

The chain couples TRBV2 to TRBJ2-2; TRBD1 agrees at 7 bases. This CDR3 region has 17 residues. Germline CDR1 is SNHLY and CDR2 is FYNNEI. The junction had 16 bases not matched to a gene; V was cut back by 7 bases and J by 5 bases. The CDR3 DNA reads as TGTGCCAGCATCCCCACGGCGACAGGGCTGGGGACCGGGGAGCTGTTTTTT. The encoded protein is CASIPTATGLGTGELFF.

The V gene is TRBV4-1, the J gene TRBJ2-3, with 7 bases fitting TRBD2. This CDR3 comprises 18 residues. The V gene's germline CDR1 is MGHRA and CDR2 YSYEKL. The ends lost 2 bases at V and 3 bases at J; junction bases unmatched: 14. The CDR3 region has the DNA TGCGCCAGCAGCCAAAAATCGACTAGCCCTAAGGGGACAGATACGCAGTATTTT. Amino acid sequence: CASSQKSTSPKGTDTQYF.

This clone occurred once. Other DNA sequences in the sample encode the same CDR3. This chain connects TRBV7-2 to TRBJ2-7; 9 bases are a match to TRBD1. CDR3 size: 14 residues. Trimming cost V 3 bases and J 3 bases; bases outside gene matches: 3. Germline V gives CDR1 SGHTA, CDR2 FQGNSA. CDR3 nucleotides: TGTGCCAGCAGCTTGAGGGGACAGGGCTACGAGCAGTACTTC. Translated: CASSLRGQGYEQYF.

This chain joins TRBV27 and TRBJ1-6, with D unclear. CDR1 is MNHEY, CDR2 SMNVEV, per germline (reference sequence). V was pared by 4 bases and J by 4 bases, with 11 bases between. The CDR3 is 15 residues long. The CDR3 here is CASSSRRIYNSPLHF. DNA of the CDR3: TGTGCCAGCAGTTCGCGGCGGATATATAATTCACCCCTCCACTTT.

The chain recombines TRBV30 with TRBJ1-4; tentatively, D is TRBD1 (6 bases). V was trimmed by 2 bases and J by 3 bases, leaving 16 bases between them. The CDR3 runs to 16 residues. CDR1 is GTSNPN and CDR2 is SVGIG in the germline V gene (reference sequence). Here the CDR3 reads CAWSPWGGRPNEKLFF. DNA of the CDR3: TGTGCCTGGAGTCCCTGGGGGGGCAGGCCTAATGAAAAACTGTTTTTT.

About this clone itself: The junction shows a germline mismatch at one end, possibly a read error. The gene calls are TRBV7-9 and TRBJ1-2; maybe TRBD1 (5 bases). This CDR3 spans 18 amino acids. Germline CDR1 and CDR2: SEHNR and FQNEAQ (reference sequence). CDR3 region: CSSSSPPQDRDTNYGYTF. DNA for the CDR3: TGTTCCAGCAGCAGCCCCCCCCAAGACAGAGATACTAACTATGGCTACACCTTC.

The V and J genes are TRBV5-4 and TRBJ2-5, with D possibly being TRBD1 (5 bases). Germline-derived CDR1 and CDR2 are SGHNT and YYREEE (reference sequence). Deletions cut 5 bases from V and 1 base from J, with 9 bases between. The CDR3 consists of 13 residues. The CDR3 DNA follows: TGTGCCAGCAGGGGCCAGGGCCAAGAGACCCAGTACTTC. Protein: CASRGQGQETQYF.